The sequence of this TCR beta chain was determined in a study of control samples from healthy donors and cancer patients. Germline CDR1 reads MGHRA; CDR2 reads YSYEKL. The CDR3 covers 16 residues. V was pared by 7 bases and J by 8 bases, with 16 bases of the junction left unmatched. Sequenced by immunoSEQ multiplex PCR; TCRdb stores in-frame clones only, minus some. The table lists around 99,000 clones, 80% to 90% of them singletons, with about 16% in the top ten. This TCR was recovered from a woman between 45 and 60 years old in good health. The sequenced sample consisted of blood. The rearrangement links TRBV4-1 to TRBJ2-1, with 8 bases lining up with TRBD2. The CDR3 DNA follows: TGCGCCAGCATCCGCGGGGCGAGCGGGGGATTAGATGAGCAGTTCTTC. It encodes CASIRGASGGLDEQFF.